This T cell receptor beta chain comes out of a study of radiotherapy plus CTLA-4 blockade in lung cancer. The repertoire was sequenced with immunoSEQ multiplex PCR; TCRdb's copy has only in-frame clones and lacks some. This table holds tens of thousands of clones, approximately 81% found once. Points on this clone: Antigen specificity is unknown.

Broader study findings: Early blood T cell clone dynamics reportedly forecast response best, with interferon-beta.

The source was peripheral blood, collected from a patient treated with radiotherapy plus ipilimumab. The TCR comes from a human donor with non-small cell lung cancer that progressed on radiotherapy plus ipilimumab.

CDR3 coding DNA: TGTGCCAGCAGTTTATCTGGGGGGGAGTGGGACAATGAGCAGTTCTTC. Encoded protein: CASSLSGGEWDNEQFF. The V call is TRBV27, the J call TRBJ2-1; 7 bases are a match to TRBD2. Trimming at V came to 0 bases and at J to 5 bases, leaving 7 bases not matched to a gene. Germline-derived CDR1 and CDR2 are MNHEY and SMNVEV (reference sequence). The CDR3 runs 16 residues.